This paragraph covers one TCR beta chain sequence. The antigen remains unidentified. Relative to the germline gene, one junction end is altered; a read error may explain this. The data originate from a study of blood T cells in healthy people across ages. Study-wide points: Reliance upon unsorted PBMCs precluded definitive naive versus antigen-experienced comparison.

Germline V gives CDR1 MNHEY, CDR2 SVGAGI. There are 18 residues in the CDR3. A J-beta primer mix and a sample-barcoded 5' primer were used in a second PCR of about 7 to 12 cycles. Through a template-switch adaptor with 12 random nucleotides, each cDNA molecule received a tag. TCRdb passed the 5' RACE reads through MiXCR, listing each CDR3 protein once. The sample yields about 810,000 distinct CDR3 sequences, around 34% seen once. This chain joins TRBV6-5 and TRBJ2-1, with 9 bases aligning to TRBD2. The sample taken for sequencing was blood. The TCR was taken from a man younger than 30 in good health. CDR3 region: CANSYLGAGGSSYNEQFF. CDR3 sequence (DNA): TGTGCCAACAGTTACCTAGGGGCGGGAGGGAGCTCCTACAATGAGCAGTTCTTC.